The 16 T cell receptor beta chains presented below share a single source sample, sequenced in a study of blood T cell repertoires in COVID-19. TCRdb's copy holds only in-frame clones and misses some; the assay was immunoSEQ multiplex PCR. The sample lists approximately 110,000 clones; approximately 85% were seen once. Specimen: peripheral blood. All receptors come from a woman older than 75 with COVID-19, enrolled during active disease.

V and J are TRBV18 and TRBJ2-7; TRBD2 agrees at 7 bases. Germline CDR1 KGHSH, CDR2 LQKENI. CDR3 length: 16 residues. Losses at the gene ends were 3 bases for V and 3 bases for J; bases not matched to a gene: 11. The CDR3: CASSPSVGLHVYEQYF. The CDR3, as DNA: TGTGCCAGCTCACCTTCGGTGGGACTACATGTCTACGAGCAGTACTTC.

A few counts support this clone. The V and J genes are TRBV7-3 and TRBJ1-1; TRBD1 aligns across 8 bases. Germline CDR1 SGHTA, CDR2 FQGTGA. After removal of 5 bases from V and 10 bases from J, the junction contained 12 bases not matched to a gene. This CDR3 is built from 14 residues. CDR3: CASSPTGTGKGAFF. The CDR3 DNA follows: TGTGCCAGCAGCCCCACGGGGACAGGCAAAGGAGCTTTCTTT.

The V call is TRBV7-2, the J call TRBJ2-5; 10 bases are a match to TRBD1. Germline V gene data show CDR1 as SGHTA and CDR2 as FQGNSA. The CDR3 extends over 19 amino acids. Trimming removed 1 base from V and 5 bases from J; junction bases left unmatched: 16. The CDR3 DNA reads as TGTGCCAGCAGCTTAGTGCGGGACAGGGGCGCCAGAGGTTGGGAGACCCAGTACTTC. Protein sequence: CASSLVRDRGARGWETQYF.

This rearrangement joins TRBV6-5 to TRBJ1-5; D call uncertain. CDR1 and CDR2 from the germline V gene are MNHEY and SVGAGI. V lost 5 bases and J lost 1, with 9 bases in between. This CDR3 region has 14 residues. The CDR3 region is CASSHTESNQPQHF. In DNA, the CDR3 is TGTGCCAGCAGTCATACCGAGAGCAATCAGCCCCAGCATTTT.

The table lists this clone with a count of one. The J gene is TRBJ2-5, the V gene TRBV12-3 or TRBV12-4; a possible D gene is TRBD1 (6 bases). With 3 bases removed from V and 4 bases from J, the gap between germline ends came to 9 bases. This CDR3 has 13 amino acids. CDR3 amino acids: CASSFLGGETQYF. The CDR3 DNA reads TGTGCCAGCAGTTTCCTAGGGGGAGAGACCCAGTACTTC.

This clone appeared a few times. CDR3 in amino acids: CASSLGGGNQPQHF. The CDR3, as DNA: TGTGCCAGCAGTTTGGGAGGGGGCAATCAGCCCCAGCATTTT. The chain carries TRBV28 and TRBJ1-5, with D possibly TRBD1 on 5 matching bases. The CDR3 has 14 amino acids. V lost 3 bases and J lost 2, with 8 bases in between. Germline V gene sequence: CDR1 MDHEN, CDR2 SYDVKM.

The V and J genes are TRBV9 and TRBJ1-5; no definite D call. The CDR3 has 15 amino acids. V shed 4 bases and J shed 4 bases, with 15 bases lying between them. CDR1 and CDR2 (germline): SGDLS, YYNGEE. The CDR3 loop is CASSQTGIANQPQHF. The CDR3 DNA reads as TGTGCCAGCAGCCAAACGGGAATAGCAAATCAGCCCCAGCATTTT.

This clone showed up just once. This sequence joins TRBV7-9 and TRBJ2-2, with D possibly TRBD2 on 6 matching bases. Trimming stripped 3 bases from V and 6 bases from J, with 8 bases between. This CDR3 is 13 amino acids long. Germline CDR1 SEHNR, CDR2 FQNEAQ (reference sequence). CDR3 nucleotides: TGTGCCAGCAGCTTCGGGGGTGCCGGGGAGCTGTTTTTT. Translated, it gives CASSFGGAGELFF.

The count of this clone is one. The rearrangement links TRBV12-3 or TRBV12-4 to TRBJ1-5; D is unresolved. V dropped 3 bases and J dropped 3 bases, with 6 bases sitting between them. This CDR3 contains 13 residues. The CDR3 reads CASSLAVNQPQHF. CDR3 sequence (DNA): TGTGCCAGCAGTTTGGCGGTCAATCAGCCCCAGCATTTT.

The genes are TRBV19 and TRBJ2-2; D gene ambiguous. V was shortened by 1 base and J by 6 bases, with 9 bases between the two germline ends. This CDR3 comprises 14 residues. Germline CDR1 and CDR2: LNHDA and SQIVND (reference sequence). Written as DNA, the CDR3 is TGTGCCAGTAGTATAGCCGGGTCGGCCGGGGAGCTGTTTTTT. Encoded protein: CASSIAGSAGELFF.

This clone was recorded a few times. The J gene is TRBJ1-1, the V gene TRBV19; D may be TRBD1 (6 bases). CDR3 length equals 11 residues. Germline V gene data show CDR1 as LNHDA and CDR2 as SQIVND (reference sequence). Trimming cost V 7 bases and J 6 bases, with 9 bases left between them. For the CDR3, the DNA is TGTGCCAGTATGGGGGCCGCTGAAGCTTTCTTT. It specifies CASMGAAEAFF.

The chain uses TRBV4-2 and TRBJ2-5; maybe TRBD2 (6 bases). V lost 0 bases to trimming and J lost 7 bases, with 12 bases between them. CDR3 length: 14 residues. CDR1 LGHNA and CDR2 YNFKEQ come from the germline V gene. The CDR3 loop reads CASSQDAGMGTQYF. The CDR3 nucleotides are TGTGCCAGCAGCCAAGATGCGGGAATGGGGACCCAGTACTTC.

This sequence joins TRBV27 and TRBJ2-7; 12 nucleotides agree with TRBD2. The length of the CDR3 is 17 residues. V lost 8 bases and J lost 1; bases outside the gene matches: 12. Germline V gene sequence: CDR1 MNHEY, CDR2 SMNVEV (reference sequence). CDR3 sequence: CASLRLWTSGASYEQYF. CDR3 nucleotides: TGTGCCAGCCTACGATTATGGACTAGCGGGGCGTCCTACGAGCAGTACTTC.

V gene TRBV19 combines with J gene TRBJ2-1, with D hard to call. The CDR3 is 12 amino acids. V was pared by 6 bases and J by 6 bases, with 9 bases between. CDR1 is LNHDA and CDR2 is SQIVND in the germline V gene (reference sequence). The CDR3 region is CASSFGVNEQFF. Here the CDR3 DNA reads TGTGCCAGTAGCTTCGGTGTCAATGAGCAGTTCTTC.

The chain carries TRBV5-5 and TRBJ2-2; 10 bases align to TRBD2. The CDR3 has 15 residues. Germline CDR1 and CDR2: SGHKS and YYEKEE (reference sequence). The V gene end was trimmed by 6 bases and the J gene end by 1 base; junction bases not matched to a gene: 3. CDR3 DNA sequence: TGTGCCAGCACTCGGACTAGCGGGAACACCGGGGAGCTGTTTTTT. This codes for CASTRTSGNTGELFF.

The chain uses TRBV6-6 and TRBJ2-2, with D tentatively TRBD1 (7 bases). The CDR3 runs 18 residues. Germline V lookup: CDR1 MNHNY, CDR2 SVGAGI (reference sequence). V dropped 5 bases and J dropped 7 bases, with 26 bases sitting between them. The CDR3 region has the DNA TGTGCCAGCAGTCCCCAGGGGGGCTTATTAGGGGCGGGCGGGGAGCTGTTTTTT. This translates into CASSPQGGLLGAGGELFF.